The clone carrying this T cell receptor beta chain occurred a few times. Treatment: oral pan-JAK inhibitor, 5-10 mg twice daily. Collected material from alopecia areata patients comprised lesional scalp punch biopsies and peripheral blood. Per germline, CDR1 SGHRS and CDR2 YFSETQ. The V gene end was trimmed by 5 bases and the J gene end by 1 base; junction bases not matched to a gene: 8. CDR3 length: 17 residues. Reverse transcription of extracted RNA yielded cDNA, which provided the sequencing template. Libraries were prepared by immunoSEQ multiplex PCR; TCRdb keeps only in-frame clonotypes and omits some of them. The sample lists 90,000 to 150,000 clones; more than 40% were seen once. This sample is part of a study of CD8+ T cells in alopecia areata. The overall study: The share of scalp area affected provided the severity score for treated patients.

Sequenced here: CD4+ T cells sorted from blood, sampled at week 4, from a patient treated with tofacitinib. This chain connects TRBV5-1 to TRBJ1-3, with 11 bases fitting TRBD1. This TCR derives from a human donor with alopecia areata. The DNA of the CDR3 is TGCGCCAGCAGATTACGGACAGGGGGCGAGTCTGGAAACACCATATATTTT. Translated, it gives CASRLRTGGESGNTIYF.